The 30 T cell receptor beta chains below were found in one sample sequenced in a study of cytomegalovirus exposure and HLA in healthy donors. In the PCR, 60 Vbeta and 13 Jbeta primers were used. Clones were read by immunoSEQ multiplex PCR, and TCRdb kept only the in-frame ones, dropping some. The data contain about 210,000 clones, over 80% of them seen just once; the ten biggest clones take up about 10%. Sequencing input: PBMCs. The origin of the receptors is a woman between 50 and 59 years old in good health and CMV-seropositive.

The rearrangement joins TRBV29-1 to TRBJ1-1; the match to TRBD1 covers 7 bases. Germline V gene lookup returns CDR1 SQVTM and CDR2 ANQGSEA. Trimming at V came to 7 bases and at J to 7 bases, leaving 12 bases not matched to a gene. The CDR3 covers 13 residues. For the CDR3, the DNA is TGCAGCGCCCAGCCAGGGGGAGGCCATGAAGCTTTCTTT. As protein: CSAQPGGGHEAFF.

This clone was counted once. The CDR3 DNA follows: TGTGCCAGCAAGACGACAGGGGGGACGAACACTGAAGCTTTCTTT. This gives the protein CASKTTGGTNTEAFF. The chain has TRBV18 and TRBJ1-1; 9 nucleotides align to TRBD1. There are 15 residues in the CDR3. Germline-derived CDR1 and CDR2 are KGHSH and LQKENI. J lost 1 base, V lost 8 bases, and 8 bases had no gene match.

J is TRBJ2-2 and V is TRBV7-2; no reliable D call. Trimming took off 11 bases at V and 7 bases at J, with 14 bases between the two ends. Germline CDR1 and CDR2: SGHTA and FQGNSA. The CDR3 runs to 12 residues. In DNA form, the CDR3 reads TGTGCCTCTTCCCCAAGCGACGGGGAGCTGTTTTTT. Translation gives CASSPSDGELFF.

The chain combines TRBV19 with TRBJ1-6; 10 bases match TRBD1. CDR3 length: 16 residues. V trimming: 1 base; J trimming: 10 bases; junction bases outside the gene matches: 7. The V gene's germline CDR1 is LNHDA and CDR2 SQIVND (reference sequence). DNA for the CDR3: TGTGCCAGTAGTATAGCCGGGACAGGGGTAGAATCACCCCTCCACTTT. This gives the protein CASSIAGTGVESPLHF. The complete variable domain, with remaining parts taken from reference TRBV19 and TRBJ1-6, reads DGGITQSPKYLFRKEGQNVTLSCEQNLNHDAMYWYRQDPGQGLRLIYYSQIVNDFQKGDIAEGYSVSREKKESFPLTVTSAQKNPTAFYLCASSIAGTGVESPLHFGNGTRLTVT.

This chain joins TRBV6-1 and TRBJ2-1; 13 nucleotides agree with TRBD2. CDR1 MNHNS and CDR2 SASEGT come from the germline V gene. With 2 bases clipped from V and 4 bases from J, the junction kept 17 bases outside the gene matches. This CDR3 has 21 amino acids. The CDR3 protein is CASSELETARGLAGVYNEQFF. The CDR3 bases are TGTGCCAGCAGTGAACTTGAAACAGCCCGTGGACTAGCGGGGGTTTACAATGAGCAGTTCTTC.

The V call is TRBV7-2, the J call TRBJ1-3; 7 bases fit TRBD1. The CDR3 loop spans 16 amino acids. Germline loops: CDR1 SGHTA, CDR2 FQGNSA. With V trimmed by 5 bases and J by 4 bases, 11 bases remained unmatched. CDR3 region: CASSKTGLLGGNTIYF. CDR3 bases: TGTGCCAGCAGCAAGACAGGGCTGCTCGGCGGAAACACCATATATTTT.

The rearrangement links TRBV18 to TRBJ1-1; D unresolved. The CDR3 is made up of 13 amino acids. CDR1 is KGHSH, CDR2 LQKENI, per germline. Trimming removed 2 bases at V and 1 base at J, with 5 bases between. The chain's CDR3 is CASSPVQNTEAFF. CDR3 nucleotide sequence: TGTGCCAGCTCACCAGTACAGAACACTGAAGCTTTCTTT.

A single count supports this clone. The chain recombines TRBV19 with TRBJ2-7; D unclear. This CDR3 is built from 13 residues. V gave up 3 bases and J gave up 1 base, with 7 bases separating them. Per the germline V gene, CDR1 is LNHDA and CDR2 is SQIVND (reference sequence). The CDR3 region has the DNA TGTGCCAGTAGTATTGCGATTTCCTACGAGCAGTACTTC. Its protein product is CASSIAISYEQYF. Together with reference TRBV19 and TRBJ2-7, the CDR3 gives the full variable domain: DGGITQSPKYLFRKEGQNVTLSCEQNLNHDAMYWYRQDPGQGLRLIYYSQIVNDFQKGDIAEGYSVSREKKESFPLTVTSAQKNPTAFYLCASSIAISYEQYFGPGTRLTVT.

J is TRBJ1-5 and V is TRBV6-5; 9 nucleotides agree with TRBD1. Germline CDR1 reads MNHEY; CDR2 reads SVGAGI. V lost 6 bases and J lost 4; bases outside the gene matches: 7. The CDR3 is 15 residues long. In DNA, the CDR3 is TGTGCCAGCAGGGGAAATGGACAGGGGAATCAGCCCCAGCATTTT. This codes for CASRGNGQGNQPQHF.

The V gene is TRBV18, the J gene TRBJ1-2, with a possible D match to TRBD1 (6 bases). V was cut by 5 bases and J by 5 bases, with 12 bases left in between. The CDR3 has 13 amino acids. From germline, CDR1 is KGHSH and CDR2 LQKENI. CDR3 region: CASSRGHTYGYTF. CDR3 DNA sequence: TGTGCCAGCTCAAGGGGACACACATATGGCTACACCTTC.

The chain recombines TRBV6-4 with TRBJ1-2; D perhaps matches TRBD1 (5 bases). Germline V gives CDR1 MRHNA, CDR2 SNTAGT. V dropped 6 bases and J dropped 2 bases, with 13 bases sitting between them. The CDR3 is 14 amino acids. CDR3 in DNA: TGTGCCAGCAGCAAGGAGACAGCGAACTATGGCTACACCTTC. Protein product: CASSKETANYGYTF.

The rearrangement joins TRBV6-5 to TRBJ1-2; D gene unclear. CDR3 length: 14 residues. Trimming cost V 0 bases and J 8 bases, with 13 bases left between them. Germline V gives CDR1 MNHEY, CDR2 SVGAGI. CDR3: CASSYSSEEGGYTF. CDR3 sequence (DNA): TGTGCCAGCAGTTACTCGAGTGAGGAGGGAGGCTACACCTTC.

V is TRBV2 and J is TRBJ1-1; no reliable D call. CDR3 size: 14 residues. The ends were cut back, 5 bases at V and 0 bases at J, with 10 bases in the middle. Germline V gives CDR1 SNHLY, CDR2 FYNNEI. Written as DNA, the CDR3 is TGTGCCAGCAGTTGGACTGTGATGAACACTGAAGCTTTCTTT. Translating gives CASSWTVMNTEAFF.

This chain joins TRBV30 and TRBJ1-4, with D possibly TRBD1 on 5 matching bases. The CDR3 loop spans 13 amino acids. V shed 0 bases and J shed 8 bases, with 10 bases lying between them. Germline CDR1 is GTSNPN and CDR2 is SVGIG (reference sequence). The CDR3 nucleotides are TGTGCCTGGAGTGTTGGGGCAGAGGAAAAACTGTTTTTT. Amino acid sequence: CAWSVGAEEKLFF. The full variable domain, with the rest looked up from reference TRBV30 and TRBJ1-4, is SQTIHQWPATLVQPVGSPLSLECTVEGTSNPNLYWYRQAAGRGLQLLFYSVGIGQISSEVPQNLSASRPQDRQFILSSKKLLLSDSGFYLCAWSVGAEEKLFFGSGTQLSVL.

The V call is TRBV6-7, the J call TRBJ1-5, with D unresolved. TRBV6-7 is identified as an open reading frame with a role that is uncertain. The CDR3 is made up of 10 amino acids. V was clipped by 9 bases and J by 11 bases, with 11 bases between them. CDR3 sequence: CARSRRAQHF. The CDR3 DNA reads TGTGCCAGAAGCCGACGGGCCCAGCATTTT.

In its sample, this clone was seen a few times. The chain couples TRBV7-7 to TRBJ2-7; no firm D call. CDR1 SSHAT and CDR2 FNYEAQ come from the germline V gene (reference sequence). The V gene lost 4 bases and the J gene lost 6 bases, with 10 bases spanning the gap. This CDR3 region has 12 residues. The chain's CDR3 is CASSSSGGEQYF. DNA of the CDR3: TGTGCCAGCAGCTCATCAGGTGGCGAGCAGTACTTC.

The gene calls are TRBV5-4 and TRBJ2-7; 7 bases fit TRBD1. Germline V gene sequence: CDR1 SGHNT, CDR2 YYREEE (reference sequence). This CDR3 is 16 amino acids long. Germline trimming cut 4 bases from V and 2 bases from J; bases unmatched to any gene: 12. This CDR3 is CASSRADRAITYEQYF. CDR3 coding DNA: TGTGCCAGCAGCCGGGCCGACAGGGCAATAACCTACGAGCAGTACTTC.

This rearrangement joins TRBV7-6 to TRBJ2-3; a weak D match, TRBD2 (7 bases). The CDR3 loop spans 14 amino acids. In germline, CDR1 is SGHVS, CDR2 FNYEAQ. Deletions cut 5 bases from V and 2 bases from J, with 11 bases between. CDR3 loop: CASSPGGSTDTQYF. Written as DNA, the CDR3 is TGTGCCAGCAGCCCGGGGGGCTCCACAGATACGCAGTATTTT.

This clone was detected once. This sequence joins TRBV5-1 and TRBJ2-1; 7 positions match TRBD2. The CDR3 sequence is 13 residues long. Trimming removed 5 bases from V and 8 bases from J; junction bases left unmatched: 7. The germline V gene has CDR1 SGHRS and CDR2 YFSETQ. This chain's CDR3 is CASRAASGDEQFF. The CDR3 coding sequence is TGCGCCAGCAGAGCGGCTAGCGGTGATGAGCAGTTCTTC.

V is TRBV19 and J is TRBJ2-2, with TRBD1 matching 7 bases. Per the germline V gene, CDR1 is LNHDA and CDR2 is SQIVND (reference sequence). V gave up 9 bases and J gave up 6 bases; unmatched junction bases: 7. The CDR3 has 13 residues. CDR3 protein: CASATGPAGELFF. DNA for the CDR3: TGTGCCAGCGCGACAGGGCCGGCCGGGGAGCTGTTTTTT.

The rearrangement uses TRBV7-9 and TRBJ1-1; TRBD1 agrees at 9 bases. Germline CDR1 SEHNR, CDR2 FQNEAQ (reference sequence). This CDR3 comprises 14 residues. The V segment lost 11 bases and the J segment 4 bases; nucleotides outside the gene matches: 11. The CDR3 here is CAGSQQGARTEAFF. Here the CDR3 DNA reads TGTGCCGGTTCTCAACAGGGGGCGCGCACTGAAGCTTTCTTT. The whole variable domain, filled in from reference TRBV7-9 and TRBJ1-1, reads DTGVSQNPRHKITKRGQNVTFRCDPISEHNRLYWYRQTLGQGPEFLTYFQNEAQLEKSRLLSDRFSAERPKGSFSTLEIQRTEQGDSAMYLCAGSQQGARTEAFFGQGTRLTVV.

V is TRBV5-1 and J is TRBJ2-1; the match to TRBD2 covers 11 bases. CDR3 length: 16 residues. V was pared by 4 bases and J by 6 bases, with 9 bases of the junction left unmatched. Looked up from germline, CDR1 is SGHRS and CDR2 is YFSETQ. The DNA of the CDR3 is TGCGCCAGCAGCCGGACCCTAGCGGGGGGTTTCAATGAGCAGTTCTTC. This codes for CASSRTLAGGFNEQFF. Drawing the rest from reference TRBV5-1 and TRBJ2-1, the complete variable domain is KAGVTQTPRYLIKTRGQQVTLSCSPISGHRSVSWYQQTPGQGLQFLFEYFSETQRNKGNFPGRFSGRQFSNSRSEMNVSTLELGDSALYLCASSRTLAGGFNEQFFGPGTRLTVL.

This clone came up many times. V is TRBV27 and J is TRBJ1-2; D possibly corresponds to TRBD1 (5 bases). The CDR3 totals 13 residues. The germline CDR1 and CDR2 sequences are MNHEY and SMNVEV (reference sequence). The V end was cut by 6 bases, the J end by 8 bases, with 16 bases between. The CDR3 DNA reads TGTGCCAGCAGGTTGGGGGGGGTTGGGGGCTACACCTTC. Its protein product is CASRLGGVGGYTF.

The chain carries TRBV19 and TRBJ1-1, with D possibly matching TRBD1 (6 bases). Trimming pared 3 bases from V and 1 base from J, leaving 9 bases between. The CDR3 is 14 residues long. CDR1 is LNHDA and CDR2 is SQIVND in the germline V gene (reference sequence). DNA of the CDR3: TGTGCCAGTAGTATTACAGGGTGGAACACTGAAGCTTTCTTT. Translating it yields CASSITGWNTEAFF.

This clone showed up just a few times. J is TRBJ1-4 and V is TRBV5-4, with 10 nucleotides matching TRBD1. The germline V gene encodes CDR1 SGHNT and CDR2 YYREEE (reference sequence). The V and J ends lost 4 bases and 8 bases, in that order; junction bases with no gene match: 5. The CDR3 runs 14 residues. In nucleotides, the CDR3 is TGTGCCAGCAGCCCGGGACAGGGGCGCGAAAAACTGTTTTTT. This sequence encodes CASSPGQGREKLFF. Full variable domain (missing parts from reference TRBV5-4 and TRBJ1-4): ETGVTQSPTHLIKTRGQQVTLRCSSQSGHNTVSWYQQALGQGPQFIFQYYREEENGRGNFPPRFSGLQFPNYSSELNVNALELDDSALYLCASSPGQGREKLFFGSGTQLSVL.

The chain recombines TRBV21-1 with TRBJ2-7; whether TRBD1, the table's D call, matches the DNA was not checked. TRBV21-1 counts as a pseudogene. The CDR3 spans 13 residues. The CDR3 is CARPDRRQGEQYF. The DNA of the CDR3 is TGTGCCAGACCGGACAGGCGACAAGGCGAGCAGTACTTC.

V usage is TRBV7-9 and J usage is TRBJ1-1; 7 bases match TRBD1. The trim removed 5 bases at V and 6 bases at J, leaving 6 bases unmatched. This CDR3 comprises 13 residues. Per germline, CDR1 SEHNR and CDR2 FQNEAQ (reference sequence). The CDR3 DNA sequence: TGTGCCAGCAGCCATAAGACAGGGCCTGAAGCTTTCTTT. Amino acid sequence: CASSHKTGPEAFF. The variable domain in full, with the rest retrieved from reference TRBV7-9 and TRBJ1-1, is DTGVSQNPRHKITKRGQNVTFRCDPISEHNRLYWYRQTLGQGPEFLTYFQNEAQLEKSRLLSDRFSAERPKGSFSTLEIQRTEQGDSAMYLCASSHKTGPEAFFGQGTRLTVV.

CDR3 bases: TGTGCCAGCAGCCTAGGACGGGACAGGGGTTTTAGCTATGGCTACACCTTC. Translating it yields CASSLGRDRGFSYGYTF. V and J are TRBV7-2 and TRBJ1-2, with 10 positions matching TRBD1. After removal of 5 bases from V and 4 bases from J, the junction contained 13 bases not matched to a gene. Germline V gene sequence: CDR1 SGHTA, CDR2 FQGNSA. This CDR3 is built from 17 residues.

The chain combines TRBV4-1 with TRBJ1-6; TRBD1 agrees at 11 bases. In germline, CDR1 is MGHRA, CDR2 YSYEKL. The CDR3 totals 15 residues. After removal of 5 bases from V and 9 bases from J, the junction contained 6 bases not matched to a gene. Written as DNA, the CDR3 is TGCGCCAGCAGCTGGGGACAGGGGGAAGGTTCACCCCTCCACTTT. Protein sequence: CASSWGQGEGSPLHF.

CDR3 coding DNA: TGTGCCAGCAGCCTGAGGACACCTACCTACGAGCAGTACTTC. Translating it yields CASSLRTPTYEQYF. V is TRBV7-2 and J is TRBJ2-7, with a possible D match to TRBD1 (5 bases). This CDR3 is 14 amino acids long. Germline-derived CDR1 and CDR2 are SGHTA and FQGNSA. V gave up 5 bases and J gave up 2 bases, with 13 bases separating them. Drawing the rest from reference TRBV7-2 and TRBJ2-7, the complete variable domain is GAGVSQSPSNKVTEKGKDVELRCDPISGHTALYWYRQSLGQGLEFLIYFQGNSAPDKSGLPSDRFSAERTGGSVSTLTIQRTQQEDSAVYLCASSLRTPTYEQYFGPGTRLTVT.